One sample yielded the 2 T cell receptor beta chains listed below, sequenced in a study of identical twins. TCRdb used MiXCR to reprocess the 5' RACE reads, holding one entry per CDR3 protein. The sample holds roughly 720,000 distinct CDR3 sequences; roughly 20% are singletons and the top ten take around 13%. These sequences were also reported in another study, on T cells expressing NK-cell markers.

Sequenced sample: PBMCs. The receptors come from a woman under 30 in good health.

Remarks on this clonotype: A junction end diverges from the germline sequence, so it may reflect a read error. The chain couples TRBV5-5 to TRBJ2-1; 8 nucleotides agree with TRBD1. CDR1 is SGHKS and CDR2 is YYEKEE in the germline V gene (reference sequence). The CDR3 runs 12 residues. CDR3 sequence (DNA): TGTGCCAGCAGCCTCGGACAGGGAAGGGAGTACTTC. Amino acid sequence: CASSLGQGREYF.

The chain joins TRBV6-1 to TRBJ2-1; D is possibly TRBD1 or TRBD2 (5 bases each). The CDR3 loop spans 15 amino acids. V shed 6 bases and J shed 7 bases, with 19 bases lying between them. CDR1 and CDR2 (germline): MNHNS, SASEGT. The CDR3 DNA sequence: TGTGCCAGCAGGACCGGGGCCTGGGGCTGGAATGAGCAGTTCTTC. This translates into CASRTGAWGWNEQFF.